A single sample is the source of the 17 T cell receptor beta chains below, sequenced in a study of tumor-infiltrating lymphocytes in primary liver carcinoma (dated by TCRdb to about 2017). Sequencing used an Illumina HiSeq 2500. Using a constant-region primer and ProtoScript II reverse transcriptase, TCRbeta-specific cDNA was reverse-transcribed from around 500 ng total RNA. The TCRbeta libraries were prepared through three rounds of nested multiplex PCR following a slightly modified ARM-PCR procedure. Each of the first two PCR rounds ran for approximately 10 cycles and used multiplex TRBV1-TRBV30 forward primers together with a Cbeta reverse primer. TCRdb took the public reads, trimmed them with fastp at Q25, ran MiXCR for clone calling and kept in-frame beta chains. Duplicate CDR3 protein sequences are folded into a single record with the most common DNA and genes. The sample contains fewer than 85,000 distinct CDR3 sequences, under 75% of them found a single time. In total, the top ten clones hold 26% of the sample.

Total RNA and DNA were co-extracted without cell sorting from approximately 20-30 mg of bulk tissue using the AllPrep DNA/RNA mini kit. The source material was tumor-adjacent normal liver tissue. The source of these receptors is a man between 35 and 55 years old with primary liver carcinoma and hepatitis B virus infection.

With respect to this clonotype: Germline and junction disagree at one end, which may indicate a read error. The chain is built from TRBV11-2 and TRBJ2-1; D unclear. CDR1 is SGHAT and CDR2 is FQNNGV in the germline V gene. The CDR3 consists of 12 residues. The chain's CDR3 is CTSSPSHDEQFF. CDR3 nucleotides: TGTACCAGCAGCCCATCCCACGATGAGCAGTTCTTC. Full variable domain (remainder filled in from reference TRBV11-2 and TRBJ2-1): EAGVAQSPRYKIIEKRQSVAFWCNPISGHATLYWYQQILGQGPKLLIQFQNNGVVDDSQLPKDRFSAERLKGVDSTLKIQPAKLEDSAVYLCTSSPSHDEQFFGPGTRLTVL.

Concerning this clonotype: One end of the junction is discordant with germline, which a read error may explain. The chain couples TRBV12-3 or TRBV12-4 to TRBJ2-3; tentative D call: TRBD2 (6 bases). The CDR3 is 14 amino acids. CDR3 sequence reads: CASSFGGLTDLQYF. CDR3 bases: TGTGCCAGCAGTTTCGGGGGTCTCACAGATTTGCAGTATTTC.

Note on this clonotype: The germline gene is not matched at one end of the junction; a read error may be the cause. J is TRBJ2-7 and V is TRBV10-3, with D uncertain. This CDR3 has 13 residues. CDR1 and CDR2 (germline): ENHRY, SYGVKD. CDR3 protein: CAISLAENYKQYF. The DNA of the CDR3 is TGTGCCATCTCCCTCGCGGAGAACTACAAGCAGTACTTC.

Worth noting for this clonotype: An end of the junction does not agree with germline; a read error may underlie this. The rearrangement uses TRBV14 and TRBJ1-5, with unresolved D. This CDR3 has 13 residues. In germline, CDR1 is SGHDN, CDR2 FVKESK. CDR3 residues: CASSQGRDQPQHF. The CDR3 nucleotides are TGTGCTAGCAGCCAAGGACGGGATCAGCCCCAGCATTTT. Drawing the rest from reference TRBV14 and TRBJ1-5, the complete variable domain is EAGVTQFPSHSVIEKGQTVTLRCDPISGHDNLYWYRRVMGKEIKFLLHFVKESKQDESGMPNNRFLAERTGGTYSTLKVQPAELEDSGVYFCASSQGRDQPQHFGDGTRLSIL.

This clonotype has only a few counts. A read error is possible here, since a much larger clone lies one base away. V usage is TRBV6-6 and J usage is TRBJ2-5; D uncertain. The CDR3 extends over 14 amino acids. The germline gives CDR1 MNHNY, CDR2 SVGAGI (reference sequence). The CDR3 spells CVSREFQVQETQYF. DNA for the CDR3: TGTGTCAGCAGAGAGTTTCAGGTACAAGAGACCCAGTACTTC.

Regarding this clonotype: The junction and the germline gene differ at one end; a read error may be behind it. This chain connects TRBV13 to TRBJ1-1, with TRBD1 as a possible D gene (6 bases). The CDR3 consists of 14 residues. In germline, CDR1 is PRHDT, CDR2 FYEKMQ (reference sequence). The CDR3 loop reads CASNLGGKGTEAFF. Written as DNA, the CDR3 is TGTGCCAGCAACTTAGGGGGGAAGGGTACTGAAGCTTTCTTT. The full variable domain, rest sourced from reference TRBV13 and TRBJ1-1, is AAGVIQSPRHLIKEKRETATLKCYPIPRHDTVYWYQQGPGQDPQFLISFYEKMQSDKGSIPDRFSAQQFSDYHSELNMSSLELGDSALYFCASNLGGKGTEAFFGQGTRLTVV.

The chain employs TRBV6-6 and TRBJ2-4, with 10 bases that match TRBD2. Germline-derived CDR1 and CDR2 are MNHNY and SVGAGI (reference sequence). The V and J ends lost 0 bases and 11 bases, in that order; junction bases with no gene match: 7. The CDR3 spans 15 residues. The CDR3 protein is CASSYSSSGSSVQYF. In nucleotides, the CDR3 is TGTGCCAGCAGTTACTCGTCTAGCGGGAGCAGCGTTCAGTACTTC.

A word on this clonotype: The missing conserved phenylalanine or tryptophan at the end of this CDR3 makes a read error likely. This rearrangement joins TRBV6-1 to TRBJ1-2; D gene unclear. The CDR3 spans 15 residues. Trimming cost V 2 bases and J 3 bases, with 13 bases left between them. Per the germline V gene, CDR1 is MNHNS and CDR2 is SASEGT. CDR3 sequence reads: CASSESAGLHYGYTL. The CDR3 bases are TGTGCCAGCAGTGAATCGGCGGGTTTGCACTATGGCTACACCCTC.

Note on this clonotype: The CDR3 does not close with the conserved phenylalanine or tryptophan, likely indicating a read error. The CDR3 sequence is CASRLPANTGELFS. Here the CDR3 DNA reads TGTGCCAGCCGACTACCGGCGAACACCGGGGAGCTGTTTTCT. The V gene is TRBV12-3 or TRBV12-4, the J gene TRBJ2-2; perhaps TRBD2 as D (5 bases). The CDR3 is 14 residues long. The V and J ends lost 8 bases and 0 bases respectively, with 10 bases between them.

As concerns this clonotype: Lacking the conserved final phenylalanine or tryptophan, this CDR3 likely reflects a read error. The V gene is TRBV4-3, the J gene TRBJ2-7; no reliable D call. The CDR3 extends over 13 amino acids. The V and J ends lost 1 base and 7 bases respectively, with 11 bases between them. Germline CDR1 and CDR2: LGHNA and YSLEER. The CDR3 sequence: CASSQVCGREQYL. CDR3 sequence (DNA): TGCGCCAGCAGCCAAGTTTGTGGCAGGGAGCAGTACCTC.

V gene TRBV5-8 combines with J gene TRBJ2-1; TRBD2 agrees at 14 bases. Losses at the gene ends were 4 bases for V and 3 bases for J; bases not matched to a gene: 12. In germline, CDR1 is SGHTS, CDR2 YDEGEE. The CDR3 sequence is 19 residues long. DNA for the CDR3: TGTGCCAGCAGCCCGGTCGGACTAGCGGGAGGAGGGTACTACAATGAGCAGTTCTTC. Translation gives CASSPVGLAGGGYYNEQFF.

Comment on this clonotype: The junction and the germline gene differ at one end; a read error may be behind it. The V and J genes are TRBV11-2 and TRBJ2-7; unclear D gene. The germline CDR1 and CDR2 sequences are SGHAT and FQNNGV. The CDR3 is 13 residues long. The CDR3 DNA sequence: TGTGTCAGCAGTTTTGACAACACCTACGAGCAGTACTTC. As protein: CVSSFDNTYEQYF.

As concerns this clonotype: One end of the junction does not line up with germline, which may come from a read error. The chain employs TRBV4-1 and TRBJ2-7, with 15 nucleotides matching TRBD2. CDR3 size: 19 residues. Germline loops: CDR1 MGHRA, CDR2 YSYEKL. The CDR3 nucleotides are TGCGCCAGCAGCCACGGGACTAGCGGGAGGATCCCCCTCTCCTACGAGCAATACTTC. Amino acid sequence: CASSHGTSGRIPLSYEQYF.

With regard to this clonotype: A junction end diverges from the germline sequence, so it may reflect a read error. The rearrangement uses TRBV11-2 and TRBJ2-1; 7 bases are shared with TRBD1. The CDR3 extends over 15 amino acids. The germline CDR1 and CDR2 sequences are SGHAT and FQNNGV. The CDR3 loop reads CTSSSGQPNYNEQFF. DNA of the CDR3: TGTACCAGCAGCTCGGGACAGCCAAACTACAATGAGCAGTTCTTC.

This clonotype was observed many times. The CDR3 reads CASSLGTTSRTQYF. CDR3 nucleotides: TGTGCCAGCAGTTTAGGAACCACCTCTCGGACCCAGTACTTC. This chain uses TRBV12-3 or TRBV12-4 with TRBJ2-5, with unresolved D. Trimming stripped 1 base from V and 7 bases from J, with 13 bases between. This CDR3 contains 14 residues.

The chain carries TRBV29-1 and TRBJ2-1, with 8 bases matching TRBD1. CDR1 and CDR2 from the germline V gene are SQVTM and ANQGSEA. This CDR3 contains 11 residues. CDR3 coding DNA: TGCGGGGGGACAGGATACGATGAGCAGTTCTTC. Translated, it gives CGGTGYDEQFF.

A note on this clonotype: One base away lies a much larger clone, so this may be a sequencing read error. As the CDR3 is not closed by the conserved phenylalanine or tryptophan, this likely results from a read error. The V gene is TRBV28, the J gene TRBJ2-2; possibly TRBD1 for D (5 bases). This CDR3 is 12 amino acids long. V was cut by 6 bases and J by 8 bases, with 10 bases left in between. Germline V gives CDR1 MDHEN, CDR2 SYDVKM. The DNA of the CDR3 is TGTGCCAGCAGGGAAGGGGCTGGGGAGCTGTTTCTT. This gives the protein CASREGAGELFL.